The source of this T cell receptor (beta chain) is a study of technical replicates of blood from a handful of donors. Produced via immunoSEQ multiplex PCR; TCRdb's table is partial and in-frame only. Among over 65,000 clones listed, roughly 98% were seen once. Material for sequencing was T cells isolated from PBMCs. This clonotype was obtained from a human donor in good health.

The CDR3 region has the DNA TGTGCCATCGGTACTAGCGGTCCAGGAAAAGAGACCCAGTACTTC. Protein sequence: CAIGTSGPGKETQYF. The rearrangement joins TRBV10-3 to TRBJ2-5, with TRBD2 matching 8 bases. V lost 8 bases and J lost 3; bases outside the gene matches: 11. There are 15 residues in the CDR3. Germline V gives CDR1 ENHRY, CDR2 SYGVKD.